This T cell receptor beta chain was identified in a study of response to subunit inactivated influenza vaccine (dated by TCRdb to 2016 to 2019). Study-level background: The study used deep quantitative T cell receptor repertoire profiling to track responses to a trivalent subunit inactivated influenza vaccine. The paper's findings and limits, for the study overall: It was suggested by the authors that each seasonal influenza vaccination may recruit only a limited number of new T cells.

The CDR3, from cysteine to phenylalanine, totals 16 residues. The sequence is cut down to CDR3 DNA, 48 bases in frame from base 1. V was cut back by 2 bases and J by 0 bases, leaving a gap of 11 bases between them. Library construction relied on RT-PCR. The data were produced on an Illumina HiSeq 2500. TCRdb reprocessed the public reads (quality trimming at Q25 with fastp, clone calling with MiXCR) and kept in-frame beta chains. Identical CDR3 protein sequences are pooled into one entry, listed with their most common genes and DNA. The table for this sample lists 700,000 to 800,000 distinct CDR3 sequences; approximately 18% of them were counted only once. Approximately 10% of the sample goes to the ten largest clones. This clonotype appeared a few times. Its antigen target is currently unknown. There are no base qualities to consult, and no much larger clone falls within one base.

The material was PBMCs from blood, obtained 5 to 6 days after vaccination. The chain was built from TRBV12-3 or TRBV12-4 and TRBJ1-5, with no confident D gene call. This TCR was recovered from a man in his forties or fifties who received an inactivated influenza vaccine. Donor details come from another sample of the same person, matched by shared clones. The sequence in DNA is TGTGCCAGCAGTTTATCCGGAGTCCCTAGCAATCAGCCCCAGCATTTT. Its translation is CASSLSGVPSNQPQHF.